The 3 T cell receptor beta chains below were found in one sample sequenced in a study of STAT3 mutations in large granular lymphocyte leukemia. For these receptors, no antigen is known. Clones were sequenced by immunoSEQ multiplex PCR, and TCRdb holds only the in-frame ones, with some missing. The sample records roughly 22,000 clones, about 94% being singletons. General observations from the study: In T-cell large granular lymphocyte leukemia, about half of patients showed multiple immunodominant subclonotypes.

Sequencing was performed on peripheral blood mononuclear cells. Source of these receptors: a man between 35 and 55 years old with T-cell large granular lymphocyte leukemia. Some clones in this sample may be carry-over from other donors' samples.

The chain is built from TRBV30 and TRBJ2-5; D might be TRBD2 (6 bases). This CDR3 comprises 12 residues. CDR1 is GTSNPN, CDR2 SVGIG, per germline (reference sequence). V was cut by 7 bases and J by 5 bases, with 14 bases left in between. CDR3 DNA: TGTGCCTTAAGACGGGGGTGGGAGACCCAGTACTTC. Residues: CALRRGWETQYF.

The chain employs TRBV7-2 and TRBJ2-4; TRBD1 agrees at 7 bases. The CDR3 has 16 residues. Per germline, CDR1 SGHTA and CDR2 FQGNSA. With 3 bases clipped from V and 0 bases from J, the junction kept 5 bases outside the gene matches. CDR3 DNA sequence: TGTGCCAGCAGCTTCCGGGACAGCATAGCCAAAAACATTCAGTACTTC. Protein: CASSFRDSIAKNIQYF. Drawing the rest from reference TRBV7-2 and TRBJ2-4, the complete variable domain is GAGVSQSPSNKVTEKGKDVELRCDPISGHTALYWYRQSLGQGLEFLIYFQGNSAPDKSGLPSDRFSAERTGGSVSTLTIQRTQQEDSAVYLCASSFRDSIAKNIQYFGAGTRLSVL.

The rearrangement links TRBV5-4 to TRBJ2-3; D possibly matches TRBD1 or TRBD2 (5 bases each). Trimming cost V 10 bases and J 2 bases, with 20 bases left between them. This CDR3 is 15 amino acids long. CDR1 is SGHNT, CDR2 YYREEE, per germline (reference sequence). CDR3: CAVRTGQHYTDTQYF. DNA for the CDR3: TGTGCCGTCCGTACGGGGCAGCACTACACAGATACGCAGTATTTT.